This record looks at one T cell receptor (beta chain) sequence and its context. The antigen remains unidentified. The junction departs from germline at one end; a sequencing error may be responsible. This record belongs to a study of tumor and adjacent non-tumor tissue in lung cancer. Across the study: Each sample yielded around 4 million productive TCRbeta reads on average. Regarding the study as a whole: Significantly higher TCR diversity was found in tumor than normal lung.

CDR1 LNHDA and CDR2 SQIVND come from the germline V gene (reference sequence). The CDR3 runs 14 residues. TCRbeta libraries were built with three rounds of nested PCR, modified from ARM-PCR. TCRdb recomputed calls from the multiplex PCR reads with MiXCR, one row per CDR3 protein. Here the sample spans more than 60,000 distinct CDR3 sequences, more than 65% being singletons. No cell sorting was done before RNA was extracted from the tissue. The normal lung tissue was taken more than 3 cm from the tumor edge. This receptor was obtained from a man aged 55 to 70 with non-small cell lung cancer. This chain uses TRBV19 with TRBJ2-5; D is possibly TRBD1 (6 bases). The sequenced sample was distant non-tumor lung tissue. The CDR3 DNA is TGTCCCAGTACCTCCCGGGACATGCGGCAGACCCAGTACTTC. Translating it yields CPSTSRDMRQTQYF.